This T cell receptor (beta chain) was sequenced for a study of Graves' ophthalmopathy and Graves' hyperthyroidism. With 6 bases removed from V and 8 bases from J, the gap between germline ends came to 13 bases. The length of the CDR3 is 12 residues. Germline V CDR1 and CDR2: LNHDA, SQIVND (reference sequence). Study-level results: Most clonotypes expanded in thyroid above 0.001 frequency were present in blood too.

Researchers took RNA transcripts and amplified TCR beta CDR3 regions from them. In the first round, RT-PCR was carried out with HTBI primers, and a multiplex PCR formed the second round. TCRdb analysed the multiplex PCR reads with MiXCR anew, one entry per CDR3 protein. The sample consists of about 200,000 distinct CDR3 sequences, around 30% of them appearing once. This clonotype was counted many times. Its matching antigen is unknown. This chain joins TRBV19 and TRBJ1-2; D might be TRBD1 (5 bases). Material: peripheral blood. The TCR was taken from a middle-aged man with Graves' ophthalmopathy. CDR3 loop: CASRRQGKGYTF. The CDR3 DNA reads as TGTGCCAGTAGACGGCAGGGTAAGGGCTACACCTTC.